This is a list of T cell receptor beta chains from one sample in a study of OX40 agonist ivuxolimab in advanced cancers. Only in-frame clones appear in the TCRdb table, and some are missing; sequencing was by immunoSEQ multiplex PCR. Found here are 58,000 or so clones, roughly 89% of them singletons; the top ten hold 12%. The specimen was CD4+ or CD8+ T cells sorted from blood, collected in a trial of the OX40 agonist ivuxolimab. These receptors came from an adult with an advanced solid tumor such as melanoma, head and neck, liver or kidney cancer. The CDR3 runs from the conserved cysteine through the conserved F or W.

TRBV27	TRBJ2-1	CASSSPGGQFF
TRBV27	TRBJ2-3	CASSTTAGGDTQYF
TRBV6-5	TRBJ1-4	CASSWTGGGEKLFF
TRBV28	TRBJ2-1	CASSPLTSGRTGEQFF
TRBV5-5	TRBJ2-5	CASSLTLETQYF
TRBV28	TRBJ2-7	CASSFTAVYEQYF
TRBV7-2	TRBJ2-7	CASSLDGAPTYEQYF
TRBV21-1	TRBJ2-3	CASNRQGRTDTQYF
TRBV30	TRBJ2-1	CAWGAGTDYNEQFF
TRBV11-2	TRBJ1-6	CASSPRGQGIGSPLHF
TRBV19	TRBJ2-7	CASNPGQGYEQYF
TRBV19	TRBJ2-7	CASSIGTGPDHSYEQYF
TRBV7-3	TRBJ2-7	CASSPRVSYEQYF
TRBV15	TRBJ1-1	CATSRGREEAFF
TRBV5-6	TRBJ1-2	CASSSEGVVLYGYTF
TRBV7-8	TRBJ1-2	CASSTFRGTYGYTF
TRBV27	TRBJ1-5	CASSLVSMFNQPQHF
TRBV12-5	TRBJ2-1	CASGLGQGAIYEQFF
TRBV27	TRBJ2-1	CASGPGRDRTIPREQFF
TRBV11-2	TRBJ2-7	CASSLISGGPYEQYF
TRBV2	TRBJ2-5	CASSGTSRAGYQETQYF
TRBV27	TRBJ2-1	CASSLDSGREQFF
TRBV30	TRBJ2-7	CAWSVGDSYEQYF
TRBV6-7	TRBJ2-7	CASSPGQPTGKRSSYEQYF
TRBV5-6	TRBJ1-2	CASSLDRTNYGYTF
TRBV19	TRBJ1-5	CASSIPDRGRWQGPQHF
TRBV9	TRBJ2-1	CASRASNEQFF
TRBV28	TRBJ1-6	CASSRRQGGSPLHF
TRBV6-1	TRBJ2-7	CASTPGTVQYEQYF
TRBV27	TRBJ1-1	CASSLRGNTEAFF